This T cell receptor beta chain appears in the sequencing data of a study of blood T cell repertoires in COVID-19. Study details: Samples of COVID-19 (acute and convalescent) were obtained from the United States, Italy and Spain. T cells, B-cell-depleted T cells, or PBMCs provided the cDNA or gDNA that served as material.

Study processing details: Using reference gene primer amplification, nucleated cell counts were estimated. Repertoires were generated with immunoSEQ multiplex PCR, while TCRdb's copy carries only in-frame clones and drops some. Clone size and V and J calls were adopted from that table, with D and trimming inferred from the DNA. The table records some 200,000 clones, 92% of them present only once. This CDR3 has 18 residues. Germline V gene sequence: CDR1 SGHTA, CDR2 FQGNSA. V shed 3 bases, J shed 2 bases, and the junction held 10 bases outside the gene matches. Sequenced: peripheral blood. The chain is built from TRBV7-2 and TRBJ2-6, with 7 nucleotides matching TRBD1. The TCR sequence derives from a man aged 25 to 40 with acute or convalescent COVID-19. CDR3 DNA: TGTGCCAGCAGCTTTTTCCGGACAGGCCTGACTGGGGCCAACGTCCTGACTTTC. It yields the protein CASSFFRTGLTGANVLTF.